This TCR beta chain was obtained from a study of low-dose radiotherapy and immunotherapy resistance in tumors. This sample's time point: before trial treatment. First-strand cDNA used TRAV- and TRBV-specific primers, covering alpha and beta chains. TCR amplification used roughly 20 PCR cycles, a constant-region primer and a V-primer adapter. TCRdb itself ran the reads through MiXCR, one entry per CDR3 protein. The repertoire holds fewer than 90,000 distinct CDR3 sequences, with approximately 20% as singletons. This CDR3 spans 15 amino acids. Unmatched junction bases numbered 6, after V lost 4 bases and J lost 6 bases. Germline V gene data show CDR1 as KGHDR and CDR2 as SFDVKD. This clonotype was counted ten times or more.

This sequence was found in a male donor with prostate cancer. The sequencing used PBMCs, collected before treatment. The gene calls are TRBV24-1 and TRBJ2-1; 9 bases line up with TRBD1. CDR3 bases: TGTGCCACCAGTGAACCTGGGACAGGGTCCAATGAGCAGTTCTTC. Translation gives CATSEPGTGSNEQFF.